The TCR beta chain described here comes from a study of cytotoxic CD8 clonotypes in ibrutinib-treated CLL. Across the whole study: The patients comprised about a dozen relapsed/refractory and around 14 treatment-naive cases, under 18 IGHV unmutated.

Study-level results: There were few public clonotypes, and on treatment they contracted or stayed stable. While tracking circulating CD8+ T-cell counts, baseline clonality exceeded that of age-matched healthy donors.

TCRdb's copy holds only in-frame clones and misses some; the assay was immunoSEQ multiplex PCR. The repertoire holds about 140,000 clones, with approximately 77% as singletons. The V gene lost 1 base and the J gene lost 4 bases, with 13 bases spanning the gap. This CDR3 has 15 residues. Germline CDR1 is LGHNA and CDR2 is YSLEER. As for this clone: The antigen is unknown.

The source material was PBMCs, sampled after 12 months of ibrutinib treatment. The gene calls are TRBV4-3 and TRBJ2-5; D may match TRBD1 or TRBD2 (6 bases each). This clonotype originated in a human donor with chronic lymphocytic leukemia. The DNA of the CDR3 is TGCGCCAGCAGCCAAGGGAGGGGGATAGGAGAGACCCAGTACTTC. Amino acid sequence: CASSQGRGIGETQYF.